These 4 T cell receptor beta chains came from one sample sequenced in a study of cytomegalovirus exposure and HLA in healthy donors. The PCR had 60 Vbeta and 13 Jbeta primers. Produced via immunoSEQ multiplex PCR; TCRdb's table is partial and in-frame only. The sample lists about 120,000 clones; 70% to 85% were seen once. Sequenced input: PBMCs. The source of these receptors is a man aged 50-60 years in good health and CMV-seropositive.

This chain's CDR3 is CSAQDRLGAFF. The CDR3 DNA follows: TGCAGTGCTCAAGACAGGTTGGGAGCTTTCTTT. This chain joins TRBV20-1 and TRBJ1-1, with D possibly matching TRBD1 (6 bases). Germline V gene lookup returns CDR1 DFQATT and CDR2 SNEGSKA (reference sequence). Trimming pared 5 bases from V and 10 bases from J, leaving 14 bases between. This CDR3 is 11 amino acids long.

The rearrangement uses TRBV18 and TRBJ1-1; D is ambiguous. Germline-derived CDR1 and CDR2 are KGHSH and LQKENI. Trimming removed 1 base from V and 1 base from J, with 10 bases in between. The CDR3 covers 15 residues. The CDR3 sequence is CASSPRSESNTEAFF. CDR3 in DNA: TGTGCCAGCTCACCACGTTCAGAATCGAACACTGAAGCTTTCTTT.

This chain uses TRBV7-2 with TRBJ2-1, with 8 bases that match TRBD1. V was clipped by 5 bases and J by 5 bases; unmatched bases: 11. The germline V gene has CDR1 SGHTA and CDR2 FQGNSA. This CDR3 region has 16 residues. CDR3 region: CASSPIFGQGNNEQFF. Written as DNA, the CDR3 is TGTGCCAGCAGCCCCATTTTCGGACAGGGAAACAATGAGCAGTTCTTC.

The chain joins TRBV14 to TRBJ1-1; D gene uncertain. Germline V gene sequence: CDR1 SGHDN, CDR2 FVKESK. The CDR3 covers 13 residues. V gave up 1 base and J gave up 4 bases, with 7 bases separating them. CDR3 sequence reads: CASSQGTVTEAFF. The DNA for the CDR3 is TGTGCCAGCAGCCAAGGAACAGTCACTGAAGCTTTCTTT.